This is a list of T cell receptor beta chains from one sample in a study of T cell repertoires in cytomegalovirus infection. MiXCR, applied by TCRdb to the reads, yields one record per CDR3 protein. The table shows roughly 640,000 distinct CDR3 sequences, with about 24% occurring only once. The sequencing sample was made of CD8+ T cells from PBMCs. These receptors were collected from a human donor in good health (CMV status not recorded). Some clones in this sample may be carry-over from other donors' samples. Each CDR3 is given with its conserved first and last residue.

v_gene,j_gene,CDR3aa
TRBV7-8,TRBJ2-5,CASSLFFVRGEQETQYF
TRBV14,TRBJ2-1,CASSQEGTGSYNEQFF
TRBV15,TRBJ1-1,CATSRSRGTEAFF
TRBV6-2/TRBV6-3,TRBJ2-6,CASSYSSGTGANVLTF
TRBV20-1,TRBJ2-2,CSARDTVNTGELFF
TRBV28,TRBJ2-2,CASSLGGYTGELFF
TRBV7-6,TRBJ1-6,CASSLKSPGSPLHF
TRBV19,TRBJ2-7,CATGGRGLYEQYF
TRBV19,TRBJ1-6,CASSVTDNSPLHF
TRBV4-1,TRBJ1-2,CASSQTNRDRGIYGYTF
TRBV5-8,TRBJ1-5,CASSLVAGGYNQPQHF
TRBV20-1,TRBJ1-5,CSARTRDPYPGNQPQHF
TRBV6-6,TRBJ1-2,CASSESRTWDGYTF
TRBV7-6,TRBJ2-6,CASSSTSGQTGANVLTF
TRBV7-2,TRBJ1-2,CASSLGEGHNYGYTF
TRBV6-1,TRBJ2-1,CASEDRGYNEQFF
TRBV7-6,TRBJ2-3,CASSLAWGLDTQYF
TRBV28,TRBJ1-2,CASSSPDREGYGYTF
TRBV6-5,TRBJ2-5,CASSTGTGGAGGYQETQYF
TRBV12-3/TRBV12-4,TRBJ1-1,CASSRLDRVMDTEAFF
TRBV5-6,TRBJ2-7,CASSFGVRFNEQYF
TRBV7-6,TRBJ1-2,CASSLVTGTGALYTF
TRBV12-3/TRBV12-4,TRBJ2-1,CASSLDPGWVEQFF
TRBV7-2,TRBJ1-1,CASSWGTGVTEAFF
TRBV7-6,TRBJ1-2,CANSPMTGTYGYTF
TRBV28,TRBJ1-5,CASTMSNQPQHF
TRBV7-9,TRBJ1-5,CASSEDISNQPQHF
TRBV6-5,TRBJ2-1,CASSATQAYNEQFF
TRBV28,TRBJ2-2,CASSLDSSNTGELFF
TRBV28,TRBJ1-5,CASSFGGARYQPQHF
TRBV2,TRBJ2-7,CASRTGLLEQYF
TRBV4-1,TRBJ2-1,CASSQRRRDEQFF
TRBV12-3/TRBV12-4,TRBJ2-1,CASRSPGGYNEQFF
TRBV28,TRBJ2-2,CASSSRLAGETPNTGELFF
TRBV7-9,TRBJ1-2,CASSLGSGYTF
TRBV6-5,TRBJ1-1,CASSYSKVREAFF
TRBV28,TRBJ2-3,CASSLVHHGSGTQYF